The source of this TCR beta chain is a study of Graves' ophthalmopathy and Graves' hyperthyroidism. Whole-study findings and limits: A 13-signature model separated ophthalmopathy from stable hyperthyroidism, reaching 85% to 90% sensitivity and 80% to 83% specificity cross-validated. The model achieved approximately 71% sensitivity and approximately 74% specificity for ophthalmopathy progression.

Trimming took 8 bases from V and 1 from J, leaving 17 bases between them. Looked up from germline, CDR1 is DFQATT and CDR2 is SNEGSKA (reference sequence). The CDR3 contains 14 residues. RNA transcripts provided the template for amplifying TCR beta CDR3 regions. Amplification began with first-round RT-PCR using HTBI primers, then second-round multiplex PCR was performed. TCRdb reanalysed the multiplex PCR reads using MiXCR and keeps one entry per CDR3 protein. Among about 16,000 distinct CDR3 sequences listed, 46% were seen once. The sample holds many counts of this clonotype. As yet, its antigen is unknown. Clinicians diagnosed using symptoms, serum thyroxine, TRAb, thyroid ultrasound and orbital computed tomography.

The receptor was isolated from a middle-aged woman with stable Graves' hyperthyroidism. The chain has TRBV20-1 and TRBJ1-1, with D perhaps TRBD1 (6 bases). Sequenced sample: peripheral blood. CDR3: CSLRGGVANTEAFF. As DNA, the CDR3 is TGCAGTTTACGAGGGGGGGTAGCGAACACTGAAGCTTTCTTT.